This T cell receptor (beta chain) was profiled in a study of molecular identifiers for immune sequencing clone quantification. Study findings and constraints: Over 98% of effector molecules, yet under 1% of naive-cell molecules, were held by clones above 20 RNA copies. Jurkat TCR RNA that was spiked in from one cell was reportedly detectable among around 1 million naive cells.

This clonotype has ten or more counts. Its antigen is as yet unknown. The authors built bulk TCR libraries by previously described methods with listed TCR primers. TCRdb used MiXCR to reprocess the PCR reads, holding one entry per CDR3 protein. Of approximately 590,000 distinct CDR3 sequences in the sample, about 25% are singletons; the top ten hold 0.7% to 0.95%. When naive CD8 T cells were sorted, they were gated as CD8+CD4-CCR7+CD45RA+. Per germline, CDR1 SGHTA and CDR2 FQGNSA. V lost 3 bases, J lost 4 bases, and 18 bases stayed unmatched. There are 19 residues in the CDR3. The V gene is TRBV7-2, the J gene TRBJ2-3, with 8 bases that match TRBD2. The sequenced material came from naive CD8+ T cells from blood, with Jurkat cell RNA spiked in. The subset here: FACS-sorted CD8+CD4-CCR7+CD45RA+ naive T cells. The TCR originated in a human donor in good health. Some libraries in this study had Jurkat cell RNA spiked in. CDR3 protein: CASSFPPIDGRALADTQYF. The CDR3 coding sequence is TGTGCCAGCAGCTTCCCCCCTATTGACGGGAGGGCCTTGGCAGATACGCAGTATTTT.